Listed below are T cell receptor beta chains from one sample, sequenced in a study of T cells in localized non-small cell lung cancer. Profiled with immunoSEQ multiplex PCR; TCRdb holds only in-frame clones, not every one. The table shows roughly 2,100 clones, with 40% occurring only once. Specimen: lung tumor tissue, collected before any cancer treatment. Source of these receptors: a male donor at least 60 years old with stage II squamous cell lung carcinoma. CDR3s include the opening cysteine and the closing phenylalanine or tryptophan. The D gene is left open where the match is weak. Some rows mark clone size as missing; the rest say once, few, many or name a class of expanded clone.

v_call: TRBV6-8
clone_size: few
cdr3_length: 16
d_call: -
j_call: TRBJ2-6
cdr3_nt: TGTGCCAGCAGTTACCTGGGGACACCTGGGGCCAACGTCCTGACTTTC
cdr3_aa: CASSYLGTPGANVLTF

v_call: TRBV11-3
clone_size: -
cdr3_length: 16
d_call: -
j_call: TRBJ2-2
cdr3_nt: TGTGCCAGCAGCTTTGACGGCGGGAAAGGCACCGGGGAGCTGTTTTTT
cdr3_aa: CASSFDGGKGTGELFF

v_call: TRBV30
clone_size: few
cdr3_length: 14
d_call: TRBD2
j_call: TRBJ2-7
cdr3_nt: TGTGCCTGGAGTGCCGGGAGGGCCGCCTACGAGCAGTACTTC
cdr3_aa: CAWSAGRAAYEQYF

v_call: TRBV30
clone_size: -
cdr3_length: 13
d_call: -
j_call: TRBJ1-1
cdr3_nt: TGTGCCTGGTTCCCTTACAGGAACACTGAAGCTTTCTTT
cdr3_aa: CAWFPYRNTEAFF

v_call: TRBV28
clone_size: -
cdr3_length: 12
d_call: -
j_call: TRBJ2-2
cdr3_nt: TGTGCCAGCAGTTTAGCGACCGGGGAGCTGTTTTTT
cdr3_aa: CASSLATGELFF

v_call: TRBV6-8
clone_size: few
cdr3_length: 12
d_call: TRBD1
j_call: TRBJ1-2
cdr3_nt: TGTGCCAGCAGTCGGGACAGTTGGGGCTACACCTTC
cdr3_aa: CASSRDSWGYTF

v_call: TRBV5-1
clone_size: -
cdr3_length: 16
d_call: TRBD2
j_call: TRBJ2-2
cdr3_nt: TGCGCCAGCAAGACGGGACTAGCGGGGAACACCGGGGAGCTGTTTTTT
cdr3_aa: CASKTGLAGNTGELFF

v_call: TRBV4-1
clone_size: -
cdr3_length: 15
d_call: TRBD2
j_call: TRBJ2-3
cdr3_nt: TGCGCCAGCAGCAAGACTAGCGCCCCGGGGGATACGCAGTATTTT
cdr3_aa: CASSKTSAPGDTQYF

v_call: TRBV29-1
clone_size: -
cdr3_length: 13
d_call: -
j_call: TRBJ1-4
cdr3_nt: TGCAGCGCCTGGAGGACGGATAATGAAAAACTGTTTTTT
cdr3_aa: CSAWRTDNEKLFF

v_call: TRBV6-8
clone_size: -
cdr3_length: 13
d_call: -
j_call: TRBJ1-4
cdr3_nt: TGTGCCAGCAGTTATGGGGTGAGGAAAAAACTGTTTTTT
cdr3_aa: CASSYGVRKKLFF

v_call: TRBV19
clone_size: -
cdr3_length: 14
d_call: TRBD2
j_call: TRBJ2-1
cdr3_nt: TGTGCCAGTACACCGGGAGGGGAGATCAATGAGCAGTTCTTC
cdr3_aa: CASTPGGEINEQFF

v_call: TRBV11-3
clone_size: -
cdr3_length: 17
d_call: TRBD2
j_call: TRBJ2-3
cdr3_nt: TGTGCCAGCAGCTGGTCGCCTAGCGGGCACTCCACAGATACGCAGTATTTT
cdr3_aa: CASSWSPSGHSTDTQYF

v_call: TRBV11-3
clone_size: -
cdr3_length: 14
d_call: TRBD1
j_call: TRBJ2-1
cdr3_nt: TGTGCTAGCAGCGAGGGACAGGGGGCCGATGAGCAGTTCTTC
cdr3_aa: CASSEGQGADEQFF

v_call: TRBV19
clone_size: -
cdr3_length: 16
d_call: -
j_call: TRBJ2-1
cdr3_nt: TGTGCCAGTAGTTCCTCTAGCGCGAGTGAGGAAAATGAGCAGTTCTTC
cdr3_aa: CASSSSSASEENEQFF

v_call: TRBV5-1
clone_size: -
cdr3_length: 14
d_call: -
j_call: TRBJ2-7
cdr3_nt: TGCGCCAGCAGCTCCGGGGGAGGTAACGAAGGGCAGTACTTC
cdr3_aa: CASSSGGGNEGQYF

v_call: TRBV19
clone_size: -
cdr3_length: 13
d_call: TRBD1
j_call: TRBJ1-1
cdr3_nt: TGTGCCAGTAGACCACGACAGGGCACTGAAGCTTTCTTT
cdr3_aa: CASRPRQGTEAFF

v_call: TRBV12-1
clone_size: -
cdr3_length: 15
d_call: -
j_call: TRBJ2-7
cdr3_nt: TGTGCCAGCAGCTTTGAGGGGACTAGCGGCTACGAGCAGTACTTC
cdr3_aa: CASSFEGTSGYEQYF

v_call: TRBV18
clone_size: -
cdr3_length: 13
d_call: -
j_call: TRBJ2-7
cdr3_nt: TGTGCCAGCTCACCGCCCCACCTATCGGAGCAGTACTTC
cdr3_aa: CASSPPHLSEQYF

v_call: TRBV14
clone_size: -
cdr3_length: 13
d_call: -
j_call: TRBJ2-5
cdr3_nt: TGTGCCAGCAGCCGCGGCTACCAAGAGACCCAGTACTTC
cdr3_aa: CASSRGYQETQYF

v_call: TRBV11-3
clone_size: medium-sized
cdr3_length: 14
d_call: -
j_call: TRBJ2-7
cdr3_nt: TGTGCCAGCAGCTCAGGAGGGAGTAATTACGAGCAGTACTTC
cdr3_aa: CASSSGGSNYEQYF

v_call: TRBV28
clone_size: -
cdr3_length: 12
d_call: TRBD1
j_call: TRBJ2-7
cdr3_nt: TGTGCCATCCGGGACAGGCCTTACGAGCAGTACTTC
cdr3_aa: CAIRDRPYEQYF

v_call: TRBV7-6
clone_size: -
cdr3_length: 15
d_call: -
j_call: TRBJ1-1
cdr3_nt: TGTGCCAGCAGCGTAGGTAACAGACTGAACACTGAAGCTTTCTTT
cdr3_aa: CASSVGNRLNTEAFF

v_call: TRBV30
clone_size: few
cdr3_length: 12
d_call: -
j_call: TRBJ1-1
cdr3_nt: TGTGCCTGGAACGCGGGGGAGGGGAGGGCTTTCTTT
cdr3_aa: CAWNAGEGRAFF

v_call: TRBV28
clone_size: -
cdr3_length: 14
d_call: TRBD2
j_call: TRBJ2-3
cdr3_nt: TGTGCCAGCCAAGGAGCGGGAGCGGTAGATACGCAGTATTTT
cdr3_aa: CASQGAGAVDTQYF

v_call: TRBV4-1
clone_size: -
cdr3_length: 13
d_call: -
j_call: TRBJ1-1
cdr3_nt: TGCGCCAGCAGCCAAGATCCCCGGACAAATACTTTCTTT
cdr3_aa: CASSQDPRTNTFF

v_call: TRBV12-5
clone_size: -
cdr3_length: 14
d_call: -
j_call: TRBJ2-2
cdr3_nt: TGTGCTAGTGGTTTGGCCAGTACCACCGGGGAGCTGTTTTTT
cdr3_aa: CASGLASTTGELFF

v_call: TRBV29-1
clone_size: -
cdr3_length: 14
d_call: -
j_call: TRBJ1-1
cdr3_nt: TGCAGCGCCAGGACAGCAAACATGAACACTGAAGCTTTCTTT
cdr3_aa: CSARTANMNTEAFF

v_call: TRBV28
clone_size: large
cdr3_length: 14
d_call: TRBD1
j_call: TRBJ1-1
cdr3_nt: TGTGCCAGCAGTACAGGGGGCCTGAAGACTGAAGCTTTCTTT
cdr3_aa: CASSTGGLKTEAFF

v_call: TRBV29-1
clone_size: -
cdr3_length: 16
d_call: TRBD2
j_call: TRBJ2-3
cdr3_nt: TGCAGCGTTGACGGGACTAGCGGGGAGGGGCCAGATACGCAGTATTTT
cdr3_aa: CSVDGTSGEGPDTQYF

v_call: TRBV6-8
clone_size: -
cdr3_length: 15
d_call: TRBD1
j_call: TRBJ1-2
cdr3_nt: TGTGCCAGCAGGTCGGACAGGGCTCGGGCCTATGGCTACACCTTC
cdr3_aa: CASRSDRARAYGYTF

v_call: TRBV19
clone_size: -
cdr3_length: 13
d_call: TRBD1
j_call: TRBJ1-5
cdr3_nt: TGTGCCAATAGTACAACAGGACAGGGGCCCCAGCATTTT
cdr3_aa: CANSTTGQGPQHF

v_call: TRBV19
clone_size: -
cdr3_length: 13
d_call: -
j_call: TRBJ1-2
cdr3_nt: TGTGCCACCTGGGACGGCCCGGGTTATGGCTACACCTTC
cdr3_aa: CATWDGPGYGYTF

v_call: TRBV19
clone_size: once
cdr3_length: 15
d_call: -
j_call: TRBJ2-3
cdr3_nt: TGTGCCAGTAGTATAGTAGCCGAAGGGGCAGATACGCAGTATTTT
cdr3_aa: CASSIVAEGADTQYF

v_call: TRBV6-7
clone_size: -
cdr3_length: 14
d_call: -
j_call: TRBJ2-7
cdr3_nt: TGTGCCAGCAGTGAAACAGGGGGGGCCTACGAGCAGTACTTC
cdr3_aa: CASSETGGAYEQYF

v_call: TRBV15
clone_size: -
cdr3_length: 14
d_call: -
j_call: TRBJ2-7
cdr3_nt: TGTGCCACCAGCAGAGAGTACCAGGGCTACGAGCAGTACTTC
cdr3_aa: CATSREYQGYEQYF

v_call: TRBV10-2
clone_size: -
cdr3_length: 16
d_call: -
j_call: TRBJ2-1
cdr3_nt: TGCGCCAGCACTAATAAACTAGCTAGGAAAGGCAATGAGCAGTTCTTC
cdr3_aa: CASTNKLARKGNEQFF

v_call: TRBV6-8
clone_size: few
cdr3_length: 15
d_call: -
j_call: TRBJ1-5
cdr3_nt: TGTGCCAGCAGTGGGTGGACCCAGGGGAATCAGCCCCAGCATTTT
cdr3_aa: CASSGWTQGNQPQHF

v_call: TRBV18
clone_size: -
cdr3_length: 16
d_call: -
j_call: TRBJ2-6
cdr3_nt: TGTGCCAGCTCACCATCTTTCGGCTCCGGGGCCAACGTCCTGACTTTC
cdr3_aa: CASSPSFGSGANVLTF

v_call: TRBV15
clone_size: few
cdr3_length: 19
d_call: TRBD2
j_call: TRBJ2-1
cdr3_nt: TGTGCCACCAGCAGGGGGGGAGGAGCGGGAGGGCCATGGGACAATGAGCAGTTCTTC
cdr3_aa: CATSRGGGAGGPWDNEQFF

v_call: TRBV18
clone_size: -
cdr3_length: 13
d_call: TRBD1
j_call: TRBJ2-1
cdr3_nt: TGTGCCAGCTCACCCTACAGGGGCAATGAGCAGTTCTTC
cdr3_aa: CASSPYRGNEQFF

v_call: TRBV19
clone_size: -
cdr3_length: 14
d_call: -
j_call: TRBJ2-5
cdr3_nt: TGTGCCAGTAGTATGGCCGCGGGGGCCGGGACCCAGTACTTC
cdr3_aa: CASSMAAGAGTQYF

v_call: TRBV18
clone_size: -
cdr3_length: 13
d_call: -
j_call: TRBJ2-3
cdr3_nt: TGTGCCAGCTCACCAACAGGGCGGGATACGCAGTATTTT
cdr3_aa: CASSPTGRDTQYF

v_call: TRBV11-3
clone_size: -
cdr3_length: 19
d_call: TRBD1
j_call: TRBJ2-3
cdr3_nt: TGTGCCAGCAGTCCTACTTCTTATACAGGGGGCTATTTCACAGATACGCAGTATTTT
cdr3_aa: CASSPTSYTGGYFTDTQYF

v_call: TRBV19
clone_size: -
cdr3_length: 14
d_call: -
j_call: TRBJ2-7
cdr3_nt: TGTGCCAGTAGTCCCGTCGTATCCACCTACGAGCAGTACTTC
cdr3_aa: CASSPVVSTYEQYF

v_call: TRBV11-3
clone_size: -
cdr3_length: 17
d_call: TRBD2
j_call: TRBJ2-1
cdr3_nt: TGTGCCAGCAGCTTAAGAGGTAGCGGGAGGAACAAGAATGAGCAGTTCTTC
cdr3_aa: CASSLRGSGRNKNEQFF